This T cell receptor (beta chain) was found in a study of siplizumab effects on memory and regulatory T cells. The method was immunoSEQ multiplex PCR; TCRdb's version includes in-frame clones alone and lacks a portion of them. This table holds roughly 62,000 clones, over 90% found once. The TCR sequence derives from a human donor in good health. Sample: CD8+ T cells sorted from blood.

CDR3 nucleotides: TGTGCCAGCAGTGACACTTACTCTGGGGCCAACGTCCTGACTTTC. Amino acid sequence: CASSDTYSGANVLTF. This chain links TRBV2 with TRBJ2-6; D gene unclear. This CDR3 has 15 amino acids. CDR1 and CDR2 from the germline V gene are SNHLY and FYNNEI. Trimming removed 3 bases at V and 0 bases at J, with 6 bases between.